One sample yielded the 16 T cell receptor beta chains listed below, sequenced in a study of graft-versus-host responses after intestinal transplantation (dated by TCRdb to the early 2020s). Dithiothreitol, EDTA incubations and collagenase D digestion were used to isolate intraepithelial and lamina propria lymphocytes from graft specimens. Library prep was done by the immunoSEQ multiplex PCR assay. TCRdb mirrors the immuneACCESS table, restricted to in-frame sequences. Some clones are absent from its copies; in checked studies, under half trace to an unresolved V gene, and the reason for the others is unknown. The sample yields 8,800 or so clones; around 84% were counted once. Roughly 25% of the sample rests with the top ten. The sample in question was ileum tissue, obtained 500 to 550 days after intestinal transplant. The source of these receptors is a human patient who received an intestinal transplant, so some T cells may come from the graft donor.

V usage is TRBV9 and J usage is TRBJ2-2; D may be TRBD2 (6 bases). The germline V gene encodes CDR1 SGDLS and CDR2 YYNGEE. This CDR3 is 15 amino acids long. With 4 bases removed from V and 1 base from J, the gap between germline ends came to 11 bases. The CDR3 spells CASSRRDLNTGELFF. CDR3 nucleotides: TGTGCCAGCAGCCGCCGGGACTTGAACACCGGGGAGCTGTTTTTT.

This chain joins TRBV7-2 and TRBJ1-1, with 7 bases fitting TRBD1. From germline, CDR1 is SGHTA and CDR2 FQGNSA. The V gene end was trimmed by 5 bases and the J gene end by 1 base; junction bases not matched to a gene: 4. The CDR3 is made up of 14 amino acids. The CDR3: CASSPWTGNTEAFF. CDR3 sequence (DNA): TGTGCCAGCAGCCCATGGACAGGGAACACTGAAGCTTTCTTT.

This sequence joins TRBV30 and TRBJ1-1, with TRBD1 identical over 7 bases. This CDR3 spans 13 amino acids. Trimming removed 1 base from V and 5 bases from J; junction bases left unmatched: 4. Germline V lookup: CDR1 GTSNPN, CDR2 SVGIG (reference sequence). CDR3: CAWSAGGRTEAFF. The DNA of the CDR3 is TGTGCCTGGAGTGCAGGGGGAAGGACTGAAGCTTTCTTT.

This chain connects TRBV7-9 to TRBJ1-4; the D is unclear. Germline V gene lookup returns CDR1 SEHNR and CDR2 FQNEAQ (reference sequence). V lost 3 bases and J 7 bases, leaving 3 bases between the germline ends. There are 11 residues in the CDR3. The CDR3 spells CASSFGEKLFF. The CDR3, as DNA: TGTGCCAGCAGCTTCGGTGAAAAACTGTTTTTT.

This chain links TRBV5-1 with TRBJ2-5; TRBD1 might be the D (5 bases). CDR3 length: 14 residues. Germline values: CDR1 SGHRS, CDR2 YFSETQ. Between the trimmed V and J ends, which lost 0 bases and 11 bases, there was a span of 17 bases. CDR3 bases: TGCGCCAGCAGCTTGGGGGCAGGGTGGAATGAGCAGTACTTC. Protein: CASSLGAGWNEQYF.

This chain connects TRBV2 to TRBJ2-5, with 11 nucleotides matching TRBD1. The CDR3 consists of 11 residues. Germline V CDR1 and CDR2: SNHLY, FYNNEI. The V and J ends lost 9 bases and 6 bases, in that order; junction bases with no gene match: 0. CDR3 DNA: TGTGCCAGGGACAGGGGGCAGACCCAGTACTTC. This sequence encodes CARDRGQTQYF. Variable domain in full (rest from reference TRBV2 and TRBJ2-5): EPEVTQTPSHQVTQMGQEVILRCVPISNHLYFYWYRQILGQKVEFLVSFYNNEISEKSEIFDDQFSVERPDGSNFTLKIRSTKLEDSAMYFCARDRGQTQYFGPGTRLLVL.

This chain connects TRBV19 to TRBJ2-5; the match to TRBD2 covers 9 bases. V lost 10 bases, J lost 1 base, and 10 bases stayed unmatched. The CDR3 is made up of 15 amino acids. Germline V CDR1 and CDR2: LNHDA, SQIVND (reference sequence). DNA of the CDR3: TGTGCCAAATTTCCGACTAGCGGCCTCCAAGAGACCCAGTACTTC. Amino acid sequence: CAKFPTSGLQETQYF.

The CDR3 here is CSVAEGSLQETQYF. CDR3 DNA sequence: TGCAGCGTTGCGGAGGGGAGCCTTCAAGAGACCCAGTACTTC. The rearrangement links TRBV29-1 to TRBJ2-5, with D perhaps matching TRBD2 (6 bases). V was clipped by 4 bases and J by 2 bases, with 14 bases between them. The CDR3 consists of 14 residues. Looked up from germline, CDR1 is SQVTM and CDR2 is ANQGSEA. Combining the CDR3 with reference TRBV29-1 and TRBJ2-5 gives the whole variable domain SAVISQKPSRDICQRGTSLTIQCQVDSQVTMMFWYRQQPGQSLTLIATANQGSEATYESGFVIDKFPISRPNLTFSTLTVSNMSPEDSSIYLCSVAEGSLQETQYFGPGTRLLVL.

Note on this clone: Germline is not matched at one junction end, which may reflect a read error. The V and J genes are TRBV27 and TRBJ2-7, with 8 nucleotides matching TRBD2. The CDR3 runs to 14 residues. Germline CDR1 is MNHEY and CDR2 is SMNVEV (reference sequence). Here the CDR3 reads CASSLRGAGYEQYF. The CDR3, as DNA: TGTGCCAGCAGTTTGCGGGGGGCGGGCTACGAACAGTACTTC.

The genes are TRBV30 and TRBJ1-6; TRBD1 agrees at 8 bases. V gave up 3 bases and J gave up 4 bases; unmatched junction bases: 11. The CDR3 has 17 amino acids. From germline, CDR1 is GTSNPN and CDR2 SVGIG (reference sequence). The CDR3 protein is CAWSADWGTGYNSPLHF. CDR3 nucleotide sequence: TGTGCCTGGAGCGCTGACTGGGGGACAGGTTATAATTCACCCCTCCACTTT.

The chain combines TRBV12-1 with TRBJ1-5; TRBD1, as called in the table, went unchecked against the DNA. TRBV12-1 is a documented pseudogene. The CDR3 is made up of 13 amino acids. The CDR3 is CASSSDRPQPQHF. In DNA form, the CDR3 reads TGTGCCAGCAGCTCCGACAGGCCTCAGCCCCAGCATTTT.

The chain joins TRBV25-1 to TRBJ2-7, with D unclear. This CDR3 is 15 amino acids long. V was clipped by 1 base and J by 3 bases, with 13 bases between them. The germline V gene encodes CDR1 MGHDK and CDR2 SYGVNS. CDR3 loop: CASSEFWAADYEQYF. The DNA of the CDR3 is TGTGCCAGCAGTGAATTTTGGGCGGCTGACTACGAGCAGTACTTC.

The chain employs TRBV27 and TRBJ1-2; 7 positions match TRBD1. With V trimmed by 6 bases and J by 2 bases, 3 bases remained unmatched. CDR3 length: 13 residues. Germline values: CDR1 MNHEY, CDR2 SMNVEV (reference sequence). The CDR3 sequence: CASRGTDNYGYTF. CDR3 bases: TGTGCCAGCAGGGGGACAGACAACTATGGCTACACCTTC.

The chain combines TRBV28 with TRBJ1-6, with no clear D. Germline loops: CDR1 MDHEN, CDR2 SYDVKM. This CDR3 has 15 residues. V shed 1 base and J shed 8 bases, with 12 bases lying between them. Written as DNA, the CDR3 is TGTGCCAGCAGTTTATCGCCCAATGGGGATTCACCCCTCCACTTT. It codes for CASSLSPNGDSPLHF.

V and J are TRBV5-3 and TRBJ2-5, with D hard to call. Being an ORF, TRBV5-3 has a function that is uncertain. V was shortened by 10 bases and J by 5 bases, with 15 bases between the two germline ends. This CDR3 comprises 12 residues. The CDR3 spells CAGMPQGETQYF. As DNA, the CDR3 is TGTGCCGGAATGCCCCAAGGCGAGACCCAGTACTTC.

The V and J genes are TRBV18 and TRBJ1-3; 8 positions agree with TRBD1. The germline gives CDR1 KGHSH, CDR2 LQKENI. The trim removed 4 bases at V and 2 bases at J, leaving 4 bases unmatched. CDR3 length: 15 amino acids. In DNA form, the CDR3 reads TGTGCCAGCTCACGGGACAGGATGCCTGGAAACACCATATATTTT. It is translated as CASSRDRMPGNTIYF.